This T cell receptor beta chain is drawn from a study of blood T cell repertoires in COVID-19. Germline assignment: CDR1 MNHEY and CDR2 SVGAGI. Trimming removed 0 bases from V and 6 bases from J; junction bases left unmatched: 10. CDR3 size: 16 residues. This clone came up once. TCRdb keeps only in-frame clones here, not all; method: immunoSEQ multiplex PCR. The repertoire holds 150,000 or so clones, with over 75% as singletons. This chain connects TRBV6-5 to TRBJ2-7; 8 bases are a match to TRBD1. The source material was PBMCs or T cells enriched from blood (not recorded which). The receptor was isolated from a middle-aged man who had recovered from COVID-19. The CDR3 sequence: CASSYSRQGTYLEQYF. In nucleotides, the CDR3 is TGTGCCAGCAGTTACTCGAGACAGGGGACGTATCTCGAGCAGTACTTC.